Below, 10 T cell receptor beta chains from the same sample are listed, as sequenced in a study of cytomegalovirus exposure and HLA in healthy donors. PCR used 60 Vbeta primers and 13 Jbeta primers. Assay used: immunoSEQ multiplex PCR; TCRdb lists only in-frame clones, some missing. Counted here are over 90,000 clones, around 73% occurring once; the ten biggest clones make up less than 4%. The sequencing input was PBMCs. The receptors were gathered from a man between 40 and 49 years old in good health and CMV-seronegative.

V usage is TRBV6-5 and J usage is TRBJ2-3; TRBD1 aligns across 8 bases. The V gene end was trimmed by 0 bases and the J gene end by 10 bases; junction bases not matched to a gene: 6. The CDR3 totals 14 residues. Per the germline V gene, CDR1 is MNHEY and CDR2 is SVGAGI. CDR3 nucleotides: TGTGCCAGCAGTTACTCGACGAGGACAGGGCCGCAGTATTTT. This gives the protein CASSYSTRTGPQYF.

V and J are TRBV4-3 and TRBJ2-7; 7 bases are shared with TRBD1. Germline V gives CDR1 LGHNA, CDR2 YSLEER. J gave up 6 bases and V 2 bases, and 1 base lay outside the gene matches. The CDR3 totals 12 residues. CDR3 nucleotide sequence: TGCGCCAGCAGCCAACGGACAGGCGAGCAGTACTTC. Amino acid sequence: CASSQRTGEQYF.

V is TRBV23-1 and J is TRBJ1-2; D gene ambiguous. TRBV23-1 is flagged as an ORF with uncertain function. The ends were cut back, 6 bases at V and 5 bases at J, with 22 bases in the middle. The CDR3 totals 16 residues. CDR3: CASSRACNRESYGYTF. Here the CDR3 DNA reads TGCGCCAGCAGCCGAGCTTGCAATAGGGAGAGTTATGGCTACACCTTC.

This chain connects TRBV7-7 to TRBJ1-1; no clear D gene. CDR1 SSHAT and CDR2 FNYEAQ come from the germline V gene (reference sequence). This CDR3 is 15 amino acids long. Trimming shortened V by 5 bases and J by 4 bases, and 17 bases separated the two germline ends. CDR3 sequence: CASSPGRPWSTEAFF. As DNA, the CDR3 is TGTGCCAGCAGCCCGGGGAGGCCGTGGTCCACTGAAGCTTTCTTT.

The chain couples TRBV5-1 to TRBJ2-3; 9 bases fit TRBD2. The V gene's germline CDR1 is SGHRS and CDR2 YFSETQ. The ends lost 2 bases at V and 5 bases at J; junction bases unmatched: 9. The CDR3 runs to 16 residues. The CDR3: CASSFGAGGQGDTQYF. The CDR3 bases are TGCGCCAGCAGCTTCGGCGCGGGGGGGCAAGGAGATACGCAGTATTTT.

Regarding this clone: One end of the junction is discordant with germline, which a read error may explain. The chain links TRBV11-2 to TRBJ1-1; TRBD1 matches at 10 bases. Germline CDR1 is SGHAT and CDR2 is FQNNGV. There are 14 residues in the CDR3. For the CDR3, the DNA is TGTGCCACCAGCGACAGGGGGCGAGGCACTGAAGCTTTCTTT. Its protein product is CATSDRGRGTEAFF.

This clone was counted between two and nine times. The J gene is TRBJ2-7, the V gene TRBV4-3; 7 bases map to TRBD1. The CDR3 has 15 residues. Germline values: CDR1 LGHNA, CDR2 YSLEER. Losses at the gene ends were 1 base for V and 4 bases for J; bases not matched to a gene: 7. CDR3 sequence: CASSQGQGEGYEQYF. CDR3 DNA: TGCGCCAGCAGCCAAGGGCAGGGGGAAGGGTACGAGCAGTACTTC.

The chain employs TRBV7-9 and TRBJ1-1, with D perhaps TRBD1 (5 bases). V was trimmed by 1 base and J by 0 bases, leaving 9 bases between them. CDR3 length: 15 amino acids. The germline V gene has CDR1 SEHNR and CDR2 FQNEAQ (reference sequence). CDR3 bases: TGTGCCAGCAGCTTAGGGGTCAGGGTGAACACTGAAGCTTTCTTT. The encoded protein is CASSLGVRVNTEAFF.

The V gene is TRBV29-1, the J gene TRBJ2-3; 7 positions match TRBD2. In germline, CDR1 is SQVTM, CDR2 ANQGSEA. V was clipped by 3 bases and J by 2 bases; unmatched bases: 8. This CDR3 region has 15 residues. In DNA, the CDR3 is TGCAGCGTTGAGGTACTAGCGAGGTCCACAGATACGCAGTATTTT. This gives the protein CSVEVLARSTDTQYF.

V and J are TRBV4-2 and TRBJ2-7, with 12 nucleotides matching TRBD2. The germline V gene encodes CDR1 LGHNA and CDR2 YNFKEQ. The length of the CDR3 is 16 residues. The V and J ends lost 1 base and 7 bases, in that order; junction bases with no gene match: 8. The CDR3 spells CASSQGPSGGAEEQYF. In DNA form, the CDR3 reads TGTGCCAGCAGCCAAGGACCTAGCGGGGGGGCGGAAGAGCAGTACTTC.